Detailed here is one T cell receptor (beta chain). No cognate antigen has been identified for it. Within one base of it there is no much larger clone, and no base qualities were kept. The record originates from a study of control samples from healthy donors and cancer patients (TCRdb year 2020). Library preparation was by the immunoSEQ multiplex PCR assay. This is the immuneACCESS table as TCRdb keeps it, with only in-frame sequences that have V and J called. A part of the clones is gone; compared with another copy, unresolved V genes explain less than half, and the rest is unexplained. In all, the sample holds approximately 150,000 clones, and roughly 95% of those were seen once. Just over 1% of the sample is in the top ten clones. The sequence came from a woman aged 30 to 39 in good health. The sample was blood.

The CDR3 protein: CASSGVTGYTF. The DNA sequence reads TGTGCCAGCAGTGGAGTTACTGGCTACACCTTC. Recombination joined TRBV28 with TRBJ1-2, with no D gene named confidently. Trimming removed 5 bases from V and 7 bases from J, leaving 8 bases between the germline ends. CDR1 and CDR2, per the germline V gene, are MDHEN and SYDVKM. Spanning cysteine to phenylalanine, the CDR3 consists of 11 amino acids. Here the CDR3 DNA is all that survives: 33 bases in frame from base 1.